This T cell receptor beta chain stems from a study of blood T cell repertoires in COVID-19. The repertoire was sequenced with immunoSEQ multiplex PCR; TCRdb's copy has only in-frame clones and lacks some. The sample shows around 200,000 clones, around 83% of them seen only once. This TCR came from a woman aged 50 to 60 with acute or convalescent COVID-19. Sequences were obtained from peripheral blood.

CDR3 residues: CATSGGGDQETQYF. CDR3 DNA sequence: TGTGCCACCAGCGGCGGGGGGGACCAAGAGACCCAGTACTTC. This chain links TRBV15 with TRBJ2-5; TRBD2 aligns across 9 bases. V was clipped by 5 bases and J by 0 bases; unmatched bases: 1. Germline CDR1 reads LNHNV; CDR2 reads YYDKDF (reference sequence). CDR3 length equals 14 residues.